The entry that follows covers one T cell receptor (beta chain) sequence. No antigen is known for it. No qualities accompany the bases; no much larger clone lies one base away. The data were taken from a study of T cell responses to AZD1222 COVID-19 vaccine (dated by TCRdb to about 2021). Regarding the research as a whole: AZD1222 recipients whose second dose came at about 4 weeks and those whose second dose came at about 12 weeks were combined into one group, since spike-specific TCR depth and breadth did not differ between the two schedules. Trial participants were enrolled into age subgroups of 18-55, 56-69 and 70-plus years, which contained around 150, 29 and 61 TCR-sequenced participants, respectively. A total of approximately 230 trial participants underwent TCR sequencing, of whom roughly 210 received two doses of AZD1222 and about 25 received two doses of the MenACWY control vaccine.

The CDR3 regions of human TCRbeta chains were analyzed by immunosequencing. As for the original processing: Repertoire TCRs were matched against a reference library of SARS-CoV-2-specific TCRs generated with the MIRA antigen-specificity platform. Breadth was defined as the fraction of unique TCRs that were SARS-CoV-2-associated, and depth was defined as the fraction of total T cells that were SARS-CoV-2-associated. Using the MIRA data, each spike-specific TCR was assigned both to the spike region to which the TCR was reactive and to a CD4 or CD8 class. Log10-transformed breadth and depth values were compared by one-way ANOVA with Sidak's multiple comparisons tests. TCRdb limited this immuneACCESS table to in-frame rearrangements with V and J called. A share of clones is missing; checked studies link under half to unresolved V genes, and the rest is unexplained. V, J and clone size were drawn from that table, and D and trimming were deduced from the DNA. The sample includes 110,000 to 150,000 clones, with 70% to 90% observed a single time. The biggest ten clones account for approximately 4.5% of the sample.

From the cysteine up to the phenylalanine, the CDR3 has a length of 14 residues. Only the CDR3 part of the read is kept: 42 bases, read in frame from the first base. V is clipped by 1 base and J by 5 bases, and the sequence between their germline boundaries is 11 bases long. Reading the germline V gene gives CDR1 MNHNS and CDR2 SASEGT. Here is what the overall study found, with its caveats: Nearly half of unique spike-specific TCRs reportedly recognized epitopes outside regions mutated in the B.1.351 and B.1.1.7 variants. The 56-69-year group was small, and its depth increase did not reach significance, likely because of low power. Vaccine-associated CD4 TCRs spanned the whole spike protein, with dominant responses in regions 160-218 and 743-854. After two AZD1222 doses, spike-specific TCR breadth and depth were significantly higher than at day 0 and than in MenACWY recipients. Because no samples from the day 14 peak response were available, repertoires could be characterized only after the peak T cell response. Conclusions about previously exposed vaccinees are limited because only six or seven AZD1222 recipients were SARS-CoV-2 seropositive at baseline. Most participants were white British and females outnumbered males, and the authors suggested that clonal diversity may have been underestimated.

The time point label here, explained by the study, means: baseline before first vaccination. The vaccinee samples were drawn from two UK trials, COV001 and COV002, one of which was a single-blind randomized controlled phase 2/3 trial testing AZD1222 (ChAdOx1 nCoV-19) in healthy adults. For TCRbeta chain sequencing, PBMC samples were collected from trial participants at day 0 and at day 28 after the second dose. The starting material was peripheral blood, obtained on day 0 of AZD1222 vaccination. Rearrangement joined TRBV6-1 to TRBJ1-2; D gene: possibly TRBD1, on 6 matching bases. The origin of this receptor is an adult in good health. The nucleotides are TGTGCCAGCAGTGAAGTCAGGGGAGGATATGGCTACACCTTC. This translates into CASSEVRGGYGYTF.